This record looks at one T cell receptor (beta chain) sequence and its context. The antigen remains undetermined. The data are from a study of T cells expressing NK-cell markers. For the study at large: TCR beta repertoires came from sorted CD3+CD56+NKG2C+, CD3+CD56+NKG2C- and CD3+CD56-NKG2C+ T cells. Study conclusions and caveats: Topping the CD3+CD56-NKG2C+ fraction as well were these clonotypes, in a handful of donors. Five or six donors showed dominant NKG2C+ clonotypes comprising about 1.0-7.5% of their CD8+ T cells.

The TCR beta cDNA came from 5'RACE template switching with UMIs. TCRdb re-called the 5' RACE reads and shows each CDR3 protein once, DNA omitted. This table holds 400,000 to 450,000 distinct CDR3 sequences. Sequences were obtained from blood T cells: a sorted CD56 or NKG2C T cell subset, CD4+ or CD8+ T cells, or bulk PBMC T cells (not recorded which). This TCR was sampled from a woman between 18 and 70 years old in good health.

The CDR3 spells CASSLDLGRINEKLFF. V is TRBV11-2 and J is TRBJ1-4. The CDR3 contains 16 residues. Per germline, CDR1 SGHAT and CDR2 FQNNGV.